One T cell receptor (beta chain) is described in this entry. The antigen remains undetermined. This record belongs to a study of OX40 agonist ivuxolimab in advanced cancers. Study-level information: Checkpoint inhibitors had been given previously to 40% of patients. Study-level findings and limits: CD8+ T cells averaged more expanded clones than CD4+. The specificity for antigen of the expanded peripheral T cells was not determined.

V gave up 6 bases and J gave up 8 bases, with 13 bases separating them. This CDR3 has 12 amino acids. Germline V gene data show CDR1 as SEHNR and CDR2 as FQNEAQ (reference sequence). Produced via immunoSEQ multiplex PCR; TCRdb's table is partial and in-frame only. Counted here are roughly 24,000 clones, 85% to 90% occurring once; the ten biggest clones make up 30% to 40%. Autoimmune disease history or systemic immunosuppression was exclusionary. Source: CD4+ or CD8+ T cells sorted from blood, taken in a trial of the OX40 agonist ivuxolimab. This chain links TRBV7-9 with TRBJ1-1, with D maybe TRBD1 (5 bases). This receptor was identified in an adult with an advanced solid tumor such as melanoma, head and neck, liver or kidney cancer. The CDR3 coding sequence is TGTGCCAGCAGTTCCGGGACGGGAGAAGCTTTCTTT. Its protein product is CASSSGTGEAFF. Full variable domain (remainder filled in from reference TRBV7-9 and TRBJ1-1): DTGVSQNPRHKITKRGQNVTFRCDPISEHNRLYWYRQTLGQGPEFLTYFQNEAQLEKSRLLSDRFSAERPKGSFSTLEIQRTEQGDSAMYLCASSSGTGEAFFGQGTRLTVV.